Sequencing of this T cell receptor (beta chain) was carried out in a study of shared clonotypes between healthy human individuals. Study in general: Three plates were used per donor for CD4 naive, three for CD4 memory, two for CD8 naive and one for CD8 memory. Findings of the study overall: Sample collection involved blood only; tissue repertoires are likely different.

Germline CDR1 reads GTSNPN; CDR2 reads SVGIG (reference sequence). V was trimmed by 6 bases and J by 0 bases, leaving 26 bases between them. This CDR3 comprises 18 residues. Only in-frame clones appear in the TCRdb table, and some are missing; sequencing was by immunoSEQ multiplex PCR. The repertoire has under 2,500,000 clones, 90% to 97% of them found once; the top ten carry 0.13%. On this clone: Antigen unknown.

This TCR was recovered from a man in his late teens or twenties in good health. This rearrangement joins TRBV30 to TRBJ1-1; D is unclear. The specimen sequenced was naive CD4+ T cells sorted from blood. Specified subset: CD45RA+ positively selected. CDR3 sequence reads: CACRYLRSALGLNTEAFF. The CDR3 DNA reads as TGTGCCTGCCGGTATCTACGGAGTGCCCTGGGGTTGAACACTGAAGCTTTCTTT.